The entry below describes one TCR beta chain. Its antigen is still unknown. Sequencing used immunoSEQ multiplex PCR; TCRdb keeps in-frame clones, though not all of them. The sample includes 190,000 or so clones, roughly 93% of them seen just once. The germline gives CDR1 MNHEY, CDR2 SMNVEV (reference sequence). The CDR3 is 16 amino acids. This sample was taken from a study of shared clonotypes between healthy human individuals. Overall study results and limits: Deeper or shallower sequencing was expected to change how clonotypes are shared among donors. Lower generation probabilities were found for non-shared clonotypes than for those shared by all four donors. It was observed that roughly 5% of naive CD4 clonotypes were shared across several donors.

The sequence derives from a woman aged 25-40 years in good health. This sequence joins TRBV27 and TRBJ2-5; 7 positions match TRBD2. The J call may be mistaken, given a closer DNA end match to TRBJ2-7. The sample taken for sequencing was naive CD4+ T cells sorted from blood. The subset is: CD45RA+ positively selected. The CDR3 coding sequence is TGTGCCAGCAGTTTCGGTCCCGGGAGGCCGATGCACGAGCAGTACTTC. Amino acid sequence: CASSFGPGRPMHEQYF.